This TCR beta chain emerged from a study of blood T cell repertoires in COVID-19. Some clones are missing from TCRdb's copy, which holds only in-frame ones; the method was immunoSEQ multiplex PCR. The sample contains 200,000 to 300,000 clones, around nine tenths of which appear only once. Germline CDR1 and CDR2: SGHTA and FQGNSA. V shed 5 bases and J 7 bases; nucleotides not matched to a gene: 8. This CDR3 has 15 residues. The sample taken for sequencing was peripheral blood. The TCR sequence derives from a man in his forties or fifties who had recovered from COVID-19. The chain uses TRBV7-2 and TRBJ2-1, with TRBD2 matching 10 bases. CDR3 in amino acids: CASSLTGTSANEQFF. The DNA of the CDR3 is TGTGCCAGCAGCCTTACCGGGACTAGCGCTAATGAGCAGTTCTTC.